Sequencing of this TCR beta chain was carried out in a study of Ad26.COV2.S vaccination and SARS-CoV-2 variants. As to treatment: some 20 received Ad26.COV2.S at low or high dose, single or two shots; about 5 received placebo; per-sample allocation not given. Samples analyzed were those drawn on day 63 after the first vaccine or placebo injection. CDR3 length: 14 residues. Germline CDR1 is MDHEN and CDR2 is SYDVKM. The V and J ends lost 5 bases and 1 base respectively, with 11 bases between them. The method was immunoSEQ multiplex PCR; TCRdb's version includes in-frame clones alone and lacks a portion of them. This sample has about 470,000 clones, with around 90% found just once.

J is TRBJ2-5 and V is TRBV28; no definite D call. The sample was peripheral blood, taken in a trial of Ad26.COV2.S vaccine versus placebo. The clonotype was recovered from a person between 18 and 65 years old who received the Ad26.COV2.S COVID-19 vaccine or a placebo. The CDR3 sequence: CASSQMRSQETQYF. For the CDR3, the DNA is TGTGCCAGCAGTCAAATGAGGTCCCAAGAGACCCAGTACTTC.